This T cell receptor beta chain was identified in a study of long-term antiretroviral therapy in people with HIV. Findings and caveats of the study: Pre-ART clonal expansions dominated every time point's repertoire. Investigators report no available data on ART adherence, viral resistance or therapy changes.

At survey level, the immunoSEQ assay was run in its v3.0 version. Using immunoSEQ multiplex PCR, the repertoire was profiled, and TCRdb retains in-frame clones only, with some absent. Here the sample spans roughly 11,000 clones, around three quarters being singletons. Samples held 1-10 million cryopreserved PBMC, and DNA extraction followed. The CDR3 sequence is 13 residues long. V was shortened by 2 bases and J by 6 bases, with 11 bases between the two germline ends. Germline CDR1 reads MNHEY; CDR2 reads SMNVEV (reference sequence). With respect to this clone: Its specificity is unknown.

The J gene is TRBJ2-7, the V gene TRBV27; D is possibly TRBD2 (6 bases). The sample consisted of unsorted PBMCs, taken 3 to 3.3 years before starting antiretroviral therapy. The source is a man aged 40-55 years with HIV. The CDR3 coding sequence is TGTGCCAGCAGTTTAGGGAGGTGGGGCGAGCAGTACTTC. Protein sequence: CASSLGRWGEQYF.